A single T cell receptor beta chain is shown here with its context. Its antigen is as yet unknown. The data were obtained in a study of cytomegalovirus exposure and HLA in healthy donors. General observations from the study: Cytomegalovirus status was reportedly diagnosed by the classifier with high specificity and sensitivity.

Germline assignment: CDR1 SGHRS and CDR2 YFSETQ. V was trimmed by 0 bases and J by 1 base, leaving 10 bases between them. The CDR3 is 15 amino acids. PCR used 60 Vbeta primers and 13 Jbeta primers. Only in-frame clones appear in the TCRdb table, and some are missing; sequencing was by immunoSEQ multiplex PCR. The data show over 100,000 clones, 70% to 80% seen once. The material sequenced was PBMCs. The rearrangement uses TRBV5-1 and TRBJ1-1; unclear D gene. The sequence was collected from a young woman in good health and CMV-seropositive. CDR3 sequence: CASSLGRRPNTEAFF. CDR3 nucleotide sequence: TGCGCCAGCAGCTTGGGGCGGCGGCCGAACACTGAAGCTTTCTTT.